This T cell receptor (beta chain) was captured in a study of T cells in localized non-small cell lung cancer. General observations from the study: Maximal T cell clonality occurred in uninvolved adjacent lung, with tumor ranking below it. A median 57 of the top 100 tumor clones appeared in adjacent lung. Heterogeneity remains possible because sequencing was limited to only one tumor region.

J lost 4 bases, V lost 4 bases, and 7 bases had no gene match. The CDR3 loop spans 15 amino acids. Germline V lookup: CDR1 LNHDA, CDR2 SQIVND (reference sequence). The protocol was immunoSEQ multiplex PCR, while the TCRdb copy is restricted to in-frame clones and leaves out a portion. Among roughly 24,000 clones listed, more than 65% were seen once. Concerning this clone itself: Its antigen is currently unknown.

The chain employs TRBV19 and TRBJ1-2, with 9 positions matching TRBD1. This TCR derives from a man aged 40 to 75 with stage III squamous cell lung carcinoma. Material: peripheral blood, obtained before any cancer treatment. CDR3 nucleotides: TGTGCCAGTAGTACAAATCCGGGACAGGGCTATGGCTACACCTTC. Protein: CASSTNPGQGYGYTF.